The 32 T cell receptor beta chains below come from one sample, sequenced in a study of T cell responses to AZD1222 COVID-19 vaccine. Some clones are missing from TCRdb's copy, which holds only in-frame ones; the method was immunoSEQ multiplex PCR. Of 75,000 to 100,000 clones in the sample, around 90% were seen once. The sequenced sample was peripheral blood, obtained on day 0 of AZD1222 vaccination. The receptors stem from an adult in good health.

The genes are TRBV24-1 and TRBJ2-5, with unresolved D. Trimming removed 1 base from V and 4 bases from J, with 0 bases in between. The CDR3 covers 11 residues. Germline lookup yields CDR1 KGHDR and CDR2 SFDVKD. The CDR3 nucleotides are TGTGCCACCAGTGATTTAGAGACCCAGTACTTC. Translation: CATSDLETQYF.

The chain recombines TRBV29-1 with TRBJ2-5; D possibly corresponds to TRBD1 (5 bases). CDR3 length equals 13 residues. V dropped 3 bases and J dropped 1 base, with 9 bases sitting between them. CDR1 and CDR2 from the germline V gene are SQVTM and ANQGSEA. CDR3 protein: CSVEVGVQETQYF. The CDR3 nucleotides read TGCAGCGTTGAGGTAGGGGTCCAAGAGACCCAGTACTTC.

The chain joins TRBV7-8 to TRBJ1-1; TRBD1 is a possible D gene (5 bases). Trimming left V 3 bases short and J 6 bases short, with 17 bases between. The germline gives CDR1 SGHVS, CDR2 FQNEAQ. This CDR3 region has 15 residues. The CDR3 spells CASSLGGRGRSEAFF. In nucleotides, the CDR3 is TGTGCCAGCAGCTTGGGGGGTAGGGGCAGGTCTGAAGCTTTCTTT.

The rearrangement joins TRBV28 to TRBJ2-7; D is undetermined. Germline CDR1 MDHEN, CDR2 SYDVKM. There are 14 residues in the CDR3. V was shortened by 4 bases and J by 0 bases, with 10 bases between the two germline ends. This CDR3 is CASSWQSASYEQYF. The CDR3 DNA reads TGTGCCAGCAGTTGGCAGTCAGCCTCCTACGAGCAGTACTTC.

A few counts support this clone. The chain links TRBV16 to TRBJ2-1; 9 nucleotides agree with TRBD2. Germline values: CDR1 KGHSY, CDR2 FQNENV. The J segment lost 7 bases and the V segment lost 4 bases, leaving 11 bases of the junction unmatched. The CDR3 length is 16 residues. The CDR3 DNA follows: TGTGCCAGCAGCCCCCTTGGCGGGAGGGCCGAGAATGAGCAGTTCTTC. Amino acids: CASSPLGGRAENEQFF.

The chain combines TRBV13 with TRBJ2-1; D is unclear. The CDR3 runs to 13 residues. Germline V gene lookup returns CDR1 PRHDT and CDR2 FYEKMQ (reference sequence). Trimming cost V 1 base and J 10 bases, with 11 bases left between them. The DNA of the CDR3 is TGTGCCAGCAGCTTAGCTGACCTTGGGGAGCAGTTCTTC. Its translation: CASSLADLGEQFF.

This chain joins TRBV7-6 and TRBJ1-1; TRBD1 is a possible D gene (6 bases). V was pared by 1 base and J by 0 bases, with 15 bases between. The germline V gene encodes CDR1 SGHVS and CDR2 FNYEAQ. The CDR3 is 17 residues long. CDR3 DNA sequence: TGTGCCAGCAGCTTAGATCCCCTACAGGGAATGAACACTGAAGCTTTCTTT. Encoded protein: CASSLDPLQGMNTEAFF. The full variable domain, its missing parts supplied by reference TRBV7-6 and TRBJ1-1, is GAGVSQSPRYKVTKRGQDVALRCDPISGHVSLYWYRQALGQGPEFLTYFNYEAQQDKSGLPNDRFSAERPEGSISTLTIQRTEQRDSAMYRCASSLDPLQGMNTEAFFGQGTRLTVV.

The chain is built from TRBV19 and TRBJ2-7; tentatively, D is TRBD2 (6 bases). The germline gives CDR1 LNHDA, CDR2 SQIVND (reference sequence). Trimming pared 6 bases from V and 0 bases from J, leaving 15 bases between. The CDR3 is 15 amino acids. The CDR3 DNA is TGTGCCAGTAGCAAAAAAGGGGAGGACTCCTACGAGCAGTACTTC. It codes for CASSKKGEDSYEQYF.

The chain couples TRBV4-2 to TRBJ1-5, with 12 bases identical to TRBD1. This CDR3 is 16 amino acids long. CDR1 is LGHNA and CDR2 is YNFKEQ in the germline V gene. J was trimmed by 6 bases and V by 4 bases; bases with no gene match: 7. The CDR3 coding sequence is TGTGCCAGCAGCCGGGGGGACAGGGGGCGCTCTCAGCCCCAGCATTTT. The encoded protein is CASSRGDRGRSQPQHF.

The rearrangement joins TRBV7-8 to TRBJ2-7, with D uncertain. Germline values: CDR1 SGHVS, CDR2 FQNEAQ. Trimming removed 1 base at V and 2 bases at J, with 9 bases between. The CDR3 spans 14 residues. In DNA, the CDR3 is TGTGCCAGCAGCTTAGGGGCAGGCGCCTACGAGCAGTACTTC. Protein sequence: CASSLGAGAYEQYF. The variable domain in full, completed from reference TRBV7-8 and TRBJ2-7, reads GAGVSQSPRYKVAKRGQDVALRCDPISGHVSLFWYQQALGQGPEFLTYFQNEAQLDKSGLPSDRFFAERPEGSVSTLKIQRTQQEDSAVYLCASSLGAGAYEQYFGPGTRLTVT.

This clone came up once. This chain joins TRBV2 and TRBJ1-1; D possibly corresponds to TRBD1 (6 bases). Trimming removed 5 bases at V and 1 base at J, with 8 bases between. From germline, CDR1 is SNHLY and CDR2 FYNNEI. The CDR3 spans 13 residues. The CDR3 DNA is TGTGCCAGCAGTAGGGACAAGAACACTGAAGCTTTCTTT. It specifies CASSRDKNTEAFF.

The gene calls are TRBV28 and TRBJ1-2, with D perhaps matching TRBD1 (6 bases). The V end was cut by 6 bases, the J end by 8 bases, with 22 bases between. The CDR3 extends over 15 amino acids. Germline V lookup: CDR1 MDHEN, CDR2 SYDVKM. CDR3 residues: CASRPRKGEACGYTF. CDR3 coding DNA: TGTGCCAGCAGGCCCCGGAAGGGGGAGGCTTGCGGCTACACCTTC.

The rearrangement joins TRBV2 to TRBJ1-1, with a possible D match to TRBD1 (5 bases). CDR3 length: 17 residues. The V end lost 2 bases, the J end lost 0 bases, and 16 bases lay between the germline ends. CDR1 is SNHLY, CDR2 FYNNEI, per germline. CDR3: CASSESWQGTLNTEAFF. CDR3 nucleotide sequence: TGTGCCAGCAGTGAATCGTGGCAGGGTACTTTGAACACTGAAGCTTTCTTT.

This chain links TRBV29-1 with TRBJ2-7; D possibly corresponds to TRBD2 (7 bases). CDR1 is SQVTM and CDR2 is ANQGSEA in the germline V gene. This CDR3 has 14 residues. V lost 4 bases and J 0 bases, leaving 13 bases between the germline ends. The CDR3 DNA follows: TGCAGCGTTGTCGGGGGGCCGAGCTCCTACGAGCAGTACTTC. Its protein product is CSVVGGPSSYEQYF.

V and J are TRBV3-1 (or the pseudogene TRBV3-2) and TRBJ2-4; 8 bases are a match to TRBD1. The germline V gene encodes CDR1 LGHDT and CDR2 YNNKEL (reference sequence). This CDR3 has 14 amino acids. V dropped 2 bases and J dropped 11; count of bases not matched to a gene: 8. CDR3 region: CASSQPDRAQFQYF. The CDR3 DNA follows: TGTGCCAGCAGCCAACCGGACAGGGCGCAGTTTCAGTACTTC.

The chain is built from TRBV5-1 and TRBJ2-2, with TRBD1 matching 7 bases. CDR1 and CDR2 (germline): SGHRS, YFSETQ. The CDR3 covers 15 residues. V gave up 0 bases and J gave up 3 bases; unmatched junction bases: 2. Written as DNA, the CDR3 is TGCGCCAGCAGCTTGGGACAGGGCTACACCGGGGAGCTGTTTTTT. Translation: CASSLGQGYTGELFF.

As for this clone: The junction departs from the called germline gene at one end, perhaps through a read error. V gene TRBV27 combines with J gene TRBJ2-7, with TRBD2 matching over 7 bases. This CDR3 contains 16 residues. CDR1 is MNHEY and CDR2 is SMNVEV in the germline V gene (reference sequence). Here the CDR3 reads CASSLSSGLPFYEQYF. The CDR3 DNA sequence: TGTGCCAGTAGTTTATCTTCGGGACTACCGTTCTACGAGCAGTACTTC.

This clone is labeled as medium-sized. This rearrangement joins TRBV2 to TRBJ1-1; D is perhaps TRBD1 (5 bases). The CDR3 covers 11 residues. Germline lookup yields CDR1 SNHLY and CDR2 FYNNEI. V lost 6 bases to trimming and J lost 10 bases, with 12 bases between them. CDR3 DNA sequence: TGTGCCAGCAGAGCTCAGGGTATAGCTTTCTTT. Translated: CASRAQGIAFF.

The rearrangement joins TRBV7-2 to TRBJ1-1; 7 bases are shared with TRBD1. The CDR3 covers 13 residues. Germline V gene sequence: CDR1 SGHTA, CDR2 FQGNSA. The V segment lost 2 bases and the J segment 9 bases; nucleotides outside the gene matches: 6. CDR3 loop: CASSLRGREKAFF. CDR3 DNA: TGTGCCAGCAGCTTAAGGGGGCGGGAGAAAGCTTTCTTT. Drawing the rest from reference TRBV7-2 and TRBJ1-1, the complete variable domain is GAGVSQSPSNKVTEKGKDVELRCDPISGHTALYWYRQSLGQGLEFLIYFQGNSAPDKSGLPSDRFSAERTGGSVSTLTIQRTQQEDSAVYLCASSLRGREKAFFGQGTRLTVV.

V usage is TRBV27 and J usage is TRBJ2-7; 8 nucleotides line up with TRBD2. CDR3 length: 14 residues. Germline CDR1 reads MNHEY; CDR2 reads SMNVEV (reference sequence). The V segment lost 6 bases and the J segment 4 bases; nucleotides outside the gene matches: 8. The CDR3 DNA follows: TGTGCCAGCAGCTTAAGCGGGAGTGATTACGAGCAGTACTTC. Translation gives CASSLSGSDYEQYF.

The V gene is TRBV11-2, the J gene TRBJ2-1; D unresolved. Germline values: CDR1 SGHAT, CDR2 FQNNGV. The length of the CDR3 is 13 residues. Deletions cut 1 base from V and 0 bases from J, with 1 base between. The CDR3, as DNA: TGTGCCAGCAGCTTAGTCTCCTACAATGAGCAGTTCTTC. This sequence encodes CASSLVSYNEQFF.

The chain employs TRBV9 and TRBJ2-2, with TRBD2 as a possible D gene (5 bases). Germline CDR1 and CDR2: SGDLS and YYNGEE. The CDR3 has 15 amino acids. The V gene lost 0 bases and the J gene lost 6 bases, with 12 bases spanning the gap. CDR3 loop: CASSVGGSFAGELFF. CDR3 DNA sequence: TGTGCCAGCAGCGTAGGAGGGAGTTTTGCCGGGGAGCTGTTTTTT.

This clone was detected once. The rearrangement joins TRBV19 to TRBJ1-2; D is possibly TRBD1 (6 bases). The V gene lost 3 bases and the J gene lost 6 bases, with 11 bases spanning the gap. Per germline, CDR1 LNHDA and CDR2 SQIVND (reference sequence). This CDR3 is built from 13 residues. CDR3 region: CASSMNRDNGYTF. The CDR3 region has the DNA TGTGCCAGTAGTATGAACAGGGACAATGGCTACACCTTC. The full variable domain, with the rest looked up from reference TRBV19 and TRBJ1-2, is DGGITQSPKYLFRKEGQNVTLSCEQNLNHDAMYWYRQDPGQGLRLIYYSQIVNDFQKGDIAEGYSVSREKKESFPLTVTSAQKNPTAFYLCASSMNRDNGYTFGSGTRLTVV.

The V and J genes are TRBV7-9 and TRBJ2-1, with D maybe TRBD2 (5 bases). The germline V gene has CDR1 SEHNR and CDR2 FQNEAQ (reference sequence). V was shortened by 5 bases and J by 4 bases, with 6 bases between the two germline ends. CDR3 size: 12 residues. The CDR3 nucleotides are TGTGCCAGCAGCACGGGATACAATGAGCAGTTCTTC. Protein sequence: CASSTGYNEQFF.

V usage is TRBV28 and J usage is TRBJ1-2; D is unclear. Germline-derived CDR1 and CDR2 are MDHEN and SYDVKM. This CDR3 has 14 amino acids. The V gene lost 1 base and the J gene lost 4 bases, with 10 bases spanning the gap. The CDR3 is CASSLYLFSYGYTF. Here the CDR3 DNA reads TGTGCCAGCAGTTTATACCTATTTAGCTATGGCTACACCTTC.

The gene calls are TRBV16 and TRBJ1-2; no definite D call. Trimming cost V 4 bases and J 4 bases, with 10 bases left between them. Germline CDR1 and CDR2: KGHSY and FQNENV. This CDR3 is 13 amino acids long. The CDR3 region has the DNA TGTGCCAGCAGCCCCCCGGCAAGCTATGGCTACACCTTC. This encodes CASSPPASYGYTF.

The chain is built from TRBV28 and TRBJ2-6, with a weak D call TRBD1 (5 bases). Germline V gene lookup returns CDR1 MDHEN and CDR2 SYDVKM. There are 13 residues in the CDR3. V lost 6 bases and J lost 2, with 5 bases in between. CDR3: CASRTAGANVLTF. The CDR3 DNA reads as TGTGCCAGCAGGACAGCTGGGGCCAACGTCCTGACTTTC.

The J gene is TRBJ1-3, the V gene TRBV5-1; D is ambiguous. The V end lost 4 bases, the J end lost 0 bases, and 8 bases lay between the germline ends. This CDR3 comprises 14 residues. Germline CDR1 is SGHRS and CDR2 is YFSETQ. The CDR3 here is CASSPSYSGNTIYF. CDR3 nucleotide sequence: TGCGCCAGCAGCCCCAGCTACTCTGGAAACACCATATATTTT.

CDR3 DNA: TGTGCCAGCAGTGAAAGGTTAGCGGGAGGAGAGACCCAGTACTTC. Protein product: CASSERLAGGETQYF. This chain links TRBV2 with TRBJ2-5; 10 bases match TRBD2. CDR1 is SNHLY and CDR2 is FYNNEI in the germline V gene. With V trimmed by 2 bases and J by 4 bases, 4 bases remained unmatched. CDR3 size: 15 residues.

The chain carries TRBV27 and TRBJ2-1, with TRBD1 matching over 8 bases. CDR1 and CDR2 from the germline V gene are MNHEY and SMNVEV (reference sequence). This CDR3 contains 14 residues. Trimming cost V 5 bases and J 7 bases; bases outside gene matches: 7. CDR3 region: CASSPPGQANEQFF. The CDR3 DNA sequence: TGTGCCAGCAGTCCCCCGGGACAGGCGAATGAGCAGTTCTTC.

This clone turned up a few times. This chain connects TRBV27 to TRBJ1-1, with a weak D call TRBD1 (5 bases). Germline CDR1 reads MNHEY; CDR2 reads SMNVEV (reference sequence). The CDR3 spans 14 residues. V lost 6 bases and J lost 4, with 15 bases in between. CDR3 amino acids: CASSRREGSTEAFF. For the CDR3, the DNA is TGTGCCAGCAGCCGGAGGGAGGGGAGCACTGAAGCTTTCTTT.

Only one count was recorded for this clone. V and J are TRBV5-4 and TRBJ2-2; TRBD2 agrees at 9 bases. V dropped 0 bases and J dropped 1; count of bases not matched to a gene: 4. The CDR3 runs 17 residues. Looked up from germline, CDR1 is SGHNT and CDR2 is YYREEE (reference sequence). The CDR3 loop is CASSLEASGVNTGELFF. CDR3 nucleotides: TGTGCCAGCAGCTTGGAGGCTAGCGGGGTGAACACCGGGGAGCTGTTTTTT.